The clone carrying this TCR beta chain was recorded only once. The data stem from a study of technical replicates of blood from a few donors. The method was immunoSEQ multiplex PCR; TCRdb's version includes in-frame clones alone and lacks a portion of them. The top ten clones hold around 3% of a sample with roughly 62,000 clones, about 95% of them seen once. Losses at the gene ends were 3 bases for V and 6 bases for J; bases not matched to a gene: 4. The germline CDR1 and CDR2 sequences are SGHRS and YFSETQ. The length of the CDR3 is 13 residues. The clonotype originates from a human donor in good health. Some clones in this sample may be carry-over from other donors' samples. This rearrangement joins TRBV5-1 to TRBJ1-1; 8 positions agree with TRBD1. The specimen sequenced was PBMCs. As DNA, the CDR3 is TGCGCCAGCAGCTACGACAGGGGCGCTGAAGCTTTCTTT. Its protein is CASSYDRGAEAFF.